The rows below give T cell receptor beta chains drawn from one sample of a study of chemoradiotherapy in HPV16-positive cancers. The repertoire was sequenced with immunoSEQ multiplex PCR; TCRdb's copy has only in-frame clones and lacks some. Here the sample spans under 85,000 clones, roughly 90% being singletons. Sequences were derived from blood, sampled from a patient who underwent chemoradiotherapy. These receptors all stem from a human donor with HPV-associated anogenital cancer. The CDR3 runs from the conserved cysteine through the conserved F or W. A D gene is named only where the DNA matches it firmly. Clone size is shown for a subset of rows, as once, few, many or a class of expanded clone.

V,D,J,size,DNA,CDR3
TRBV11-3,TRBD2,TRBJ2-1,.,TGTGCCCGCAGCACGAGGGGGACTAGCGGGGGGAGCTCCTACAATGAGCAGTTCTTC,CARSTRGTSGGSSYNEQFF
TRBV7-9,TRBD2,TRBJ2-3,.,TGTGCCAGCAGCACTCTAGCGGGATCCCCGGGGGATACGCAGTATTTT,CASSTLAGSPGDTQYF
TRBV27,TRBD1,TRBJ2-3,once,TGTGCCAGCAGTACACCGGGACAGGGAACAGATACGCAGTATTTT,CASSTPGQGTDTQYF
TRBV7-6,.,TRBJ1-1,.,TGTGCCAGCAGCTCCGATTGGGGCTCACTGATGAACACTGAAGCTTTCTTT,CASSSDWGSLMNTEAFF
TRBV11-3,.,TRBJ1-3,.,TGTGCCAGCAGCCGTCAGGGTATACTGGGGTCAGGTGGAAACACCATATATTTT,CASSRQGILGSGGNTIYF
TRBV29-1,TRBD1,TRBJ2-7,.,TGCAGCGCGCTCAGTGACAGGGATTACGACGGCGAGCAGTACTTC,CSALSDRDYDGEQYF
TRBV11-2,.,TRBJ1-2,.,TGTGCCAGCAGCTTAGTAGTTCGTTGGGGGGATGGCTACACCTTC,CASSLVVRWGDGYTF
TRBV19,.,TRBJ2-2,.,TGTGCCAGTAGTCTCCTGGGGTTCACCGGGGAGCTGTTTTTT,CASSLLGFTGELFF
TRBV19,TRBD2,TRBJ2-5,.,TGTGCCAGTAGTATAAAGGGACTAGCGGGAGAGACCCAGTACTTC,CASSIKGLAGETQYF
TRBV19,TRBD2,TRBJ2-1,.,TGTGCCAGTAGTCCAACTAGCGGGAGTTCCCTTTACCATGAGCAGTTCTTC,CASSPTSGSSLYHEQFF
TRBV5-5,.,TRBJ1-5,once,TGTGCCAGCAGCTCCTTACTTAATCAGCCCCAGCATTTT,CASSSLLNQPQHF
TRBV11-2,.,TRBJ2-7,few,TGTGCCAGCAGCTTAGGGTTCTCCTACGAGCAGTACTTC,CASSLGFSYEQYF
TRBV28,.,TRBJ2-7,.,TGTGCCAGCAGTTTTAGTCTAGTCGGCTACGAGCAGTACTTC,CASSFSLVGYEQYF
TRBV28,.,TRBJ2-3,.,TGTGCCAGCAGTTCGGCCAAGGGGCGTGGCACAGATACGCAGTATTTT,CASSSAKGRGTDTQYF
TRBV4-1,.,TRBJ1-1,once,TGCGCCAGCAGCCAAGGGTTGGGGATGAACACTGAAGCTTTCTTT,CASSQGLGMNTEAFF